Here is one T cell receptor beta chain with its context. The CDR3 contains 17 residues. V was pared by 1 base and J by 1 base, with 16 bases between. Germline V gene data show CDR1 as LGHDT and CDR2 as YNNKEL (reference sequence). Stated time point: newly diagnosed GD, antithyroid drugs for less than 3 months. TCR sequences were obtained from RNA taken from PBMCs. The source of the sample is a study of regulatory T cells in long-lasting Graves disease. Arm-PCR with iRepertoire HTBI primers amplified the CDR3 regions for these TCR beta libraries. MiXCR, applied by TCRdb to the multiplex PCR reads, yields one record per CDR3 protein. The sample lists 550,000 to 650,000 distinct CDR3 sequences, roughly a sixth seen once, with 9.5% to 15% in the top ten. The same data also went into a second study, on T cells in Graves' hyperthyroidism and ophthalmopathy.

V is TRBV3-1 and J is TRBJ1-2; D gene ambiguous. Sequenced material: peripheral blood mononuclear cells (PBMCs), taken at new diagnosis, from a patient treated with antithyroid drugs. This receptor was identified in a man aged 18 to 30 with Graves disease. Written as DNA, the CDR3 is TGTGCCAGCAGCCAAGCGAAGGGCAAATACCTTAACTATGGCTACACCTTC. Its translation is CASSQAKGKYLNYGYTF.